The 6 T cell receptor beta chains below come from one sample, sequenced in a study of radiation and T cells in renal cell carcinoma. Clones were sequenced by immunoSEQ multiplex PCR, and TCRdb holds only the in-frame ones, with some missing. Seen here are about 120,000 clones, around 81% observed once, and the top ten hold about 5.3%. Time point defined: blood 2 weeks post-SBRT. Documented treatment: 15 Gy SBRT to primary tumor, nephrectomy 4 weeks later. The sample was blood, taken from a patient whose treatment included radiotherapy and nephrectomy. These receptors were obtained from a man aged 45-65 years with renal cell carcinoma.

This clone was detected only a few times. The chain has TRBV5-1 and TRBJ2-7, with 7 nucleotides matching TRBD2. Germline-derived CDR1 and CDR2 are SGHRS and YFSETQ. The J segment lost 1 base and the V segment lost 0 bases, leaving 10 bases of the junction unmatched. CDR3 length: 17 residues. CDR3 region: CASSLVPIAAGSYEQYF. CDR3 DNA: TGCGCCAGCAGCTTGGTTCCTATAGCAGCGGGGTCCTACGAGCAGTACTTC.

This clone was observed a handful of times. The sample holds other DNA sequences that translate to the same CDR3. The chain employs TRBV30 and TRBJ1-1; D is ambiguous. The length of the CDR3 is 13 residues. V lost 0 bases and J lost 1, with 6 bases in between. The germline CDR1 and CDR2 sequences are GTSNPN and SVGIG (reference sequence). The CDR3 region has the DNA TGTGCCTGGAGTGTCGGTCCGAACACTGAAGCTTTCTTT. Its protein product is CAWSVGPNTEAFF.

The chain carries TRBV15 and TRBJ1-5; weak D call: TRBD1 (5 bases). In germline, CDR1 is LNHNV, CDR2 YYDKDF (reference sequence). The length of the CDR3 is 16 residues. Trimming took off 1 base at V and 3 bases at J, with 13 bases between the two ends. The chain's CDR3 is CATSRVGVSYNQPQHF. Written as DNA, the CDR3 is TGTGCCACCAGCAGAGTGGGGGTAAGCTACAATCAGCCCCAGCATTTT.

The chain is built from TRBV9 and TRBJ2-6; no clear D. CDR1 is SGDLS and CDR2 is YYNGEE in the germline V gene. The CDR3 totals 14 residues. Trimming cost V 4 bases and J 1 base, with 6 bases left between them. The CDR3 coding sequence is TGTGCCAGCAGCCCTGAATCTGGGGCCAACGTCCTGACTTTC. Translated, it gives CASSPESGANVLTF.

This chain links TRBV6-4 with TRBJ1-1; TRBD1 agrees at 7 bases. The CDR3 totals 14 residues. V gave up 0 bases and J gave up 6 bases; unmatched junction bases: 4. Germline values: CDR1 MRHNA, CDR2 SNTAGT. The CDR3: CASSDSSTGSEAFF. CDR3 in DNA: TGTGCCAGCAGTGACTCATCGACAGGGTCTGAAGCTTTCTTT.

The V call is TRBV28, the J call TRBJ2-1; 8 bases match TRBD2. The CDR3 length is 15 residues. The J segment lost 4 bases and the V segment lost 5 bases, leaving 7 bases of the junction unmatched. Germline loops: CDR1 MDHEN, CDR2 SYDVKM. CDR3 coding DNA: TGTGCCAGCAGTACAAAGCGGGAGTGGTACAATGAGCAGTTCTTC. This gives the protein CASSTKREWYNEQFF.